Listed here are 12 T cell receptor beta chains from one sample, sequenced in a study of OX40 agonist ivuxolimab in advanced cancers. Assay: immunoSEQ multiplex PCR; the TCRdb copy retains only in-frame clones and omits some. The sample records some 73,000 clones, 80% to 90% being singletons. Material: CD4+ or CD8+ T cells sorted from blood, obtained in a trial of the OX40 agonist ivuxolimab. These receptors all stem from an adult with an advanced solid tumor such as melanoma, head and neck, liver or kidney cancer.

To note about this clone: The sample carries other DNA sequences with the same CDR3. The chain joins TRBV11-2 to TRBJ2-3, with D unclear. This CDR3 comprises 12 residues. Germline CDR1 is SGHAT and CDR2 is FQNNGV. Between the trimmed V and J ends, which lost 1 base and 4 bases, there was a span of 3 bases. This CDR3 is CASSLAPDTQYF. In DNA form, the CDR3 reads TGTGCCAGCAGCTTAGCGCCAGATACGCAGTATTTT.

The chain employs TRBV7-8 and TRBJ2-7; D uncertain. The germline V and J ends were trimmed by 2 bases and 7 bases, with 15 bases remaining between them. The CDR3 sequence is 14 residues long. Germline CDR1 and CDR2: SGHVS and FQNEAQ. The CDR3 is CASSLRETNPEQYF. The CDR3 DNA is TGTGCCAGCAGCTTAAGGGAAACAAACCCAGAGCAGTACTTC.

The V call is TRBV30, the J call TRBJ1-5, with D unclear. Trimming left V 5 bases short and J 6 bases short, with 17 bases between. CDR1 and CDR2 from the germline V gene are GTSNPN and SVGIG (reference sequence). CDR3 size: 14 residues. The CDR3 is CAWAFEGAGQPQHF. CDR3 coding DNA: TGTGCCTGGGCTTTCGAGGGTGCGGGTCAGCCCCAGCATTTT.

The rearrangement links TRBV10-3 to TRBJ2-7; a possible D gene is TRBD2 (7 bases). This CDR3 comprises 13 residues. Deletions cut 2 bases from V and 3 bases from J, with 8 bases between. Germline V gives CDR1 ENHRY, CDR2 SYGVKD. The DNA of the CDR3 is TGTGCCATCAGTGAGAGGGGGGGCTACGAGCAGTACTTC. Protein sequence: CAISERGGYEQYF.

J is TRBJ2-1 and V is TRBV6-5; no reliable D call. Germline V lookup: CDR1 MNHEY, CDR2 SVGAGI. V lost 0 bases and J 8 bases, leaving 8 bases between the germline ends. The CDR3 totals 13 residues. CDR3 protein: CASSYSRVHEQFF. Here the CDR3 DNA reads TGTGCCAGCAGTTACTCGAGAGTCCATGAGCAGTTCTTC.

The CDR3 DNA reads as TGTGCCAGCAGTTACCAGGGAGACAGGTCCTACGAGCAGTACTTC. Protein: CASSYQGDRSYEQYF. The genes are TRBV6-5 and TRBJ2-7; tentative D call: TRBD1 (6 bases). V was shortened by 2 bases and J by 1 base, with 12 bases between the two germline ends. Per the germline V gene, CDR1 is MNHEY and CDR2 is SVGAGI. CDR3 length: 15 residues.

The V and J genes are TRBV19 and TRBJ2-5; unclear D gene. CDR3 size: 13 residues. The V gene's germline CDR1 is LNHDA and CDR2 SQIVND (reference sequence). The germline V and J ends were trimmed by 6 bases and 2 bases, with 10 bases remaining between them. The CDR3 DNA sequence: TGTGCCAGTAGCCCCCGGACGCAAGAGACCCAGTACTTC. Its protein product is CASSPRTQETQYF. The entire variable domain, with the rest obtained from reference TRBV19 and TRBJ2-5, is as follows: DGGITQSPKYLFRKEGQNVTLSCEQNLNHDAMYWYRQDPGQGLRLIYYSQIVNDFQKGDIAEGYSVSREKKESFPLTVTSAQKNPTAFYLCASSPRTQETQYFGPGTRLLVL.

The chain combines TRBV21-1 with TRBJ1-5; the DNA was not compared with TRBD1, the D call given in the table. TRBV21-1 is given as a pseudogene. This CDR3 region has 18 residues. DNA for the CDR3: TGTGCCAGCAGCAAAGGGCTGGGGGCCCACTATAGCAATCAGCCCCAGCATTTT. Residues: CASSKGLGAHYSNQPQHF.

This clone was detected only a few times. V is TRBV30 and J is TRBJ1-5; D unclear. This CDR3 comprises 13 residues. Germline values: CDR1 GTSNPN, CDR2 SVGIG (reference sequence). Deletions cut 2 bases from V and 4 bases from J, with 9 bases between. The CDR3 region is CAWSTSQNQPQHF. DNA for the CDR3: TGTGCCTGGAGTACTTCGCAGAATCAGCCCCAGCATTTT.

The chain joins TRBV7-9 to TRBJ1-3; D remains unclear. CDR1 and CDR2 (germline): SEHNR, FQNEAQ (reference sequence). The length of the CDR3 is 15 residues. V lost 4 bases, J lost 4 bases, and 14 bases lay in between. CDR3 residues: CASSSPGLSGNTIYF. The CDR3 coding sequence is TGTGCCAGCAGCTCCCCGGGCCTCTCGGGAAACACCATATATTTT.

The chain links TRBV5-8 to TRBJ1-5; 7 bases fit TRBD1. The germline V gene has CDR1 SGHTS and CDR2 YDEGEE. The trim removed 4 bases at V and 3 bases at J, leaving 7 bases unmatched. The CDR3 loop spans 15 amino acids. The CDR3 loop is CASSIGTALNQPQHF. Written as DNA, the CDR3 is TGTGCCAGCAGCATCGGGACAGCCCTCAATCAGCCCCAGCATTTT.

The chain combines TRBV5-8 with TRBJ2-1; TRBD2 matches at 9 bases. The germline gives CDR1 SGHTS, CDR2 YDEGEE. The ends lost 2 bases at V and 12 bases at J; junction bases unmatched: 9. The CDR3 sequence is 14 residues long. CDR3 coding DNA: TGTGCCAGCAGCTTTCGACTAGCGGCACTACCGCAGTTCTTC. Protein product: CASSFRLAALPQFF.